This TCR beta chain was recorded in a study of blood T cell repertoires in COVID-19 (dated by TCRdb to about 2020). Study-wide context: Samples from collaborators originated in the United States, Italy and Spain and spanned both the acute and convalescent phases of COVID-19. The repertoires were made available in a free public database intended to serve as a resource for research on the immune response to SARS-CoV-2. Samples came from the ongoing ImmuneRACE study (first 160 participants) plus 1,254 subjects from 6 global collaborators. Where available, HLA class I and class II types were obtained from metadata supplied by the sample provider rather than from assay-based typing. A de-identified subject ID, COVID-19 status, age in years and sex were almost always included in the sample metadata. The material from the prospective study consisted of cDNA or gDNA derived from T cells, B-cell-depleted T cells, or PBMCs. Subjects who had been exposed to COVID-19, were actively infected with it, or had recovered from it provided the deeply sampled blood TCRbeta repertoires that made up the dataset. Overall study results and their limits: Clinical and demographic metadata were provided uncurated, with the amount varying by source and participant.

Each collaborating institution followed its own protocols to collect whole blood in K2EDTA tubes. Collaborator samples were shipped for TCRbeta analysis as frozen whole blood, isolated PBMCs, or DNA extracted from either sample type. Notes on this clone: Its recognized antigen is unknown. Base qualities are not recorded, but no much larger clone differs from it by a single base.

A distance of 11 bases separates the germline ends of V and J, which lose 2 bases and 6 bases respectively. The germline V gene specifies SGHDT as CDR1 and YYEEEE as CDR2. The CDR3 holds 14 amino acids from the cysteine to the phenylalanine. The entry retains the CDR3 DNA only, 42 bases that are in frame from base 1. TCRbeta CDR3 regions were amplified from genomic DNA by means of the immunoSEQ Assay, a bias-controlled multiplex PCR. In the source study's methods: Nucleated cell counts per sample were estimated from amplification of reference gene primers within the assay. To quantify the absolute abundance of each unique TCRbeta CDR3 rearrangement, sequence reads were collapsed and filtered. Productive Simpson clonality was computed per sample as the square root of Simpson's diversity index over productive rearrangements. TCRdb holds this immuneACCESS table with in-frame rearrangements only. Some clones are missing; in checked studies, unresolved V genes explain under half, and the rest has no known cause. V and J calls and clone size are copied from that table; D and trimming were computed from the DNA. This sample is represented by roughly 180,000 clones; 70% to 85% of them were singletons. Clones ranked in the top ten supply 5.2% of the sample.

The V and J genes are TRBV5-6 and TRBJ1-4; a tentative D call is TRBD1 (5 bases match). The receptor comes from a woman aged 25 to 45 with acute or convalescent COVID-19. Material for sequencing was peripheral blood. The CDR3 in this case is CASSFFSRDEKLFF. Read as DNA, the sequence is TGTGCCAGCAGCTTCTTCTCCAGGGATGAAAAACTGTTTTTT.